Listed here are 18 T cell receptor beta chains from one sample, sequenced in a study of graft-versus-host responses after intestinal transplantation. The table came from immunoSEQ multiplex PCR; TCRdb's copy has only in-frame clones and leaves some out. The data hold about 39,000 clones, with more than 90% observed a single time. These TCRs are of unknown antigen specificity. The sample was unstimulated CD8+ T cells sorted from spleen or lymph node cells, taken before transplant. The source is a human donor who was the organ donor for an intestinal transplant.

The chain combines TRBV6-5 with TRBJ2-2; D gene unclear. The germline V gene has CDR1 MNHEY and CDR2 SVGAGI. CDR3 size: 13 residues. V was cut by 6 bases and J by 5 bases, with 10 bases left in between. The CDR3 sequence: CASSPTTTGELFF. CDR3 in DNA: TGTGCCAGCAGCCCAACTACAACCGGGGAGCTGTTTTTT.

The rearrangement uses TRBV4-3 and TRBJ2-3; TRBD2 aligns across 10 bases. V gave up 0 bases and J gave up 6 bases; unmatched junction bases: 9. Per germline, CDR1 LGHNA and CDR2 YSLEER. The CDR3 runs to 17 residues. The CDR3 nucleotides are TGCGCCAGCAGCCAAGAAATACTAGCGGGGCCGTGGGATACGCAGTATTTT. Protein sequence: CASSQEILAGPWDTQYF.

The rearrangement links TRBV28 to TRBJ1-1, with D possibly TRBD1 on 5 matching bases. Trimming stripped 4 bases from V and 3 bases from J, with 21 bases between. From germline, CDR1 is MDHEN and CDR2 SYDVKM. The CDR3 loop spans 17 amino acids. In nucleotides, the CDR3 is TGTGCCAGCAGTTATCCGAAGGTTCGGGGCCGGGACACTGAAGCTTTCTTT. It encodes CASSYPKVRGRDTEAFF.

The CDR3: CASPEGKGAIGNQPQHF. In nucleotides, the CDR3 is TGTGCCAGCCCCGAGGGAAAGGGGGCAATTGGCAATCAGCCCCAGCATTTT. The gene calls are TRBV6-4 and TRBJ1-5; the match to TRBD1 covers 7 bases. V lost 8 bases and J lost 2; bases outside the gene matches: 15. The CDR3 totals 17 residues. From germline, CDR1 is MRHNA and CDR2 SNTAGT.

The CDR3 region is CASSLVGDVSEKLFF. CDR3 in DNA: TGTGCCAGCAGCTTGGTGGGGGATGTGAGTGAAAAACTGTTTTTT. The chain is built from TRBV5-5 and TRBJ1-4; maybe TRBD1 (5 bases). The CDR3 totals 15 residues. Germline V lookup: CDR1 SGHKS, CDR2 YYEKEE (reference sequence). V was clipped by 0 bases and J by 7 bases, with 13 bases between them.

This clone was seen only once. J is TRBJ2-1 and V is TRBV5-1; 7 bases line up with TRBD1. CDR1 and CDR2 from the germline V gene are SGHRS and YFSETQ. V lost 3 bases and J lost 0; bases outside the gene matches: 3. This CDR3 comprises 15 residues. CDR3 loop: CASSWGQSSYNEQFF. The CDR3 DNA reads TGCGCCAGCAGCTGGGGACAGAGCTCCTACAATGAGCAGTTCTTC. Variable domain in full (rest from reference TRBV5-1 and TRBJ2-1): KAGVTQTPRYLIKTRGQQVTLSCSPISGHRSVSWYQQTPGQGLQFLFEYFSETQRNKGNFPGRFSGRQFSNSRSEMNVSTLELGDSALYLCASSWGQSSYNEQFFGPGTRLTVL.

DNA for the CDR3: TGTGCCAGCAGCCCAGGGGGGGTCTCCTACGAGCAGTACTTC. This sequence encodes CASSPGGVSYEQYF. V is TRBV13 and J is TRBJ2-7; D could derive from TRBD1 or TRBD2 (7 bases each). In germline, CDR1 is PRHDT, CDR2 FYEKMQ (reference sequence). The CDR3 consists of 14 residues. Trimming left V 5 bases short and J 0 bases short, with 11 bases between.

The rearrangement joins TRBV4-1 to TRBJ2-7; no clear D. The V gene's germline CDR1 is MGHRA and CDR2 YSYEKL. CDR3 size: 16 residues. Between the trimmed V and J ends, which lost 0 bases and 4 bases, there was a span of 16 bases. Here the CDR3 DNA reads TGCGCCAGCAGCCAAGATGGACGGCCCGTCCCGTACGAGCAGTACTTC. Translated, it gives CASSQDGRPVPYEQYF.

This sequence joins TRBV5-8 and TRBJ1-1; possibly TRBD1 for D (6 bases). V shed 0 bases and J shed 0 bases, with 9 bases lying between them. The V gene's germline CDR1 is SGHTS and CDR2 YDEGEE. The CDR3 is 15 amino acids. Here the CDR3 DNA reads TGTGCCAGCAGCTTGGACAGGGTTATGAACACTGAAGCTTTCTTT. This translates into CASSLDRVMNTEAFF.

This sequence joins TRBV4-1 and TRBJ1-4, with 7 bases identical to TRBD1. Unmatched junction bases numbered 8, after V lost 1 base and J lost 6 bases. The germline V gene has CDR1 MGHRA and CDR2 YSYEKL. The CDR3 runs 16 residues. Written as DNA, the CDR3 is TGCGCCAGCAGCCAAGTCTGGGGGCAGGGGGATGAAAAACTGTTTTTT. Protein sequence: CASSQVWGQGDEKLFF.

The V call is TRBV18, the J call TRBJ1-2; TRBD1 is a possible D gene (5 bases). Between the trimmed V and J ends, which lost 0 bases and 5 bases, there was a span of 13 bases. CDR1 KGHSH and CDR2 LQKENI come from the germline V gene. CDR3 length: 15 amino acids. CDR3 region: CASSPPAGSFYGYTF. The DNA of the CDR3 is TGTGCCAGCTCACCACCGGCAGGGTCCTTTTATGGCTACACCTTC.

The CDR3 loop is CASSRLTGRGVYNEQFF. The CDR3 nucleotides read TGTGCCAGCAGTCGACTCACAGGCAGGGGAGTGTACAATGAGCAGTTCTTC. This sequence joins TRBV28 and TRBJ2-1, with D tentatively TRBD1 (6 bases). V was clipped by 5 bases and J by 4 bases, with 21 bases between them. The CDR3 consists of 17 residues. In germline, CDR1 is MDHEN, CDR2 SYDVKM. Drawing the rest from reference TRBV28 and TRBJ2-1, the complete variable domain is DVKVTQSSRYLVKRTGEKVFLECVQDMDHENMFWYRQDPGLGLRLIYFSYDVKMKEKGDIPEGYSVSREKKERFSLILESASTNQTSMYLCASSRLTGRGVYNEQFFGPGTRLTVL.

The chain carries TRBV6-6 and TRBJ2-7; TRBD2 matches 7 bases. V gave up 6 bases and J gave up 5 bases; unmatched junction bases: 13. This CDR3 has 15 amino acids. Germline CDR1 MNHNY, CDR2 SVGAGI (reference sequence). The DNA of the CDR3 is TGTGCCAGCAGACAACCGACTAGCCCTAGAAACGAGCAGTACTTC. Its translation is CASRQPTSPRNEQYF.

The rearrangement joins TRBV6-5 to TRBJ2-7; the D gene is possibly TRBD2 (6 bases). V lost 4 bases and J 4 bases, leaving 14 bases between the germline ends. Germline V CDR1 and CDR2: MNHEY, SVGAGI. CDR3 length: 14 amino acids. CDR3 in DNA: TGTGCCAGCAGTTCAGGGACTCTTGCGTACGAGCAGTACTTC. Protein product: CASSSGTLAYEQYF.

The chain employs TRBV7-8 and TRBJ2-1; D gene ambiguous. Trimming pared 1 base from V and 0 bases from J, leaving 10 bases between. The CDR3 sequence is 16 residues long. Germline-derived CDR1 and CDR2 are SGHVS and FQNEAQ. In nucleotides, the CDR3 is TGTGCCAGCAGCTTAGACGTGAGGAGCTCCTACAATGAGCAGTTCTTC. Protein sequence: CASSLDVRSSYNEQFF.

The chain carries TRBV5-1 and TRBJ1-3; 9 bases align to TRBD1. This CDR3 comprises 14 residues. Trimming cost V 4 bases and J 4 bases; bases outside gene matches: 3. Per the germline V gene, CDR1 is SGHRS and CDR2 is YFSETQ. CDR3 DNA: TGCGCCAGCAGCCTGGACAGGGGCGGAAACACCATATATTTT. This translates into CASSLDRGGNTIYF.

In its sample, this clone was seen a few times. This chain joins TRBV4-1 and TRBJ2-2; D is perhaps TRBD2 (6 bases). CDR3 length equals 13 residues. Trimming left V 3 bases short and J 11 bases short, with 13 bases between. Germline-derived CDR1 and CDR2 are MGHRA and YSYEKL. CDR3 in amino acids: CASSQIFGGELFF. CDR3 coding DNA: TGCGCCAGCAGCCAGATTTTCGGGGGTGAGCTGTTTTTT.

This clone has a single count. This chain joins TRBV11-3 and TRBJ2-2; 7 bases fit TRBD1. V shed 5 bases and J 0 bases; nucleotides not matched to a gene: 6. The CDR3 loop spans 16 amino acids. CDR1 and CDR2 from the germline V gene are SGHNT and YENEEA. The DNA of the CDR3 is TGTGCCAGCAGCCTATATGGACAGGCGAACACCGGGGAGCTGTTTTTT. Protein sequence: CASSLYGQANTGELFF. The variable domain in full, completed from reference TRBV11-3 and TRBJ2-2, reads EAGVVQSPRYKIIEKKQPVAFWCNPISGHNTLYWYLQNLGQGPELLIRYENEEAVDDSQLPKDRFSAERLKGVDSTLKIQPAELGDSAVYLCASSLYGQANTGELFFGEGSRLTVL.